This T cell receptor (beta chain) emerged from a study of shared clonotypes between healthy human individuals. This clone was detected a few times. V lost 0 bases and J 7 bases, leaving 10 bases between the germline ends. The CDR3 sequence is 13 residues long. Germline CDR1 and CDR2: SGHVS and FNYEAQ. It was approximately 300 ng DNA, around 30,000 T cell genomes, that went into each replicate PCR of unsorted PBMC. Using immunoSEQ multiplex PCR, the repertoire was profiled, and TCRdb retains in-frame clones only, with some absent. The data show about 480,000 clones, about four fifths seen once. The sample was PBMCs. This clonotype originated in a woman between 35 and 50 years old in good health. Some clones in this sample may be carry-over from other donors' samples. This rearrangement joins TRBV7-6 to TRBJ2-7; unclear D gene. In DNA, the CDR3 is TGTGCCAGCAGCTTAGCAATGTCCGGGGAGCAGTACTTC. This codes for CASSLAMSGEQYF.